This T cell receptor beta chain emerged from a study of cytomegalovirus exposure and HLA in healthy donors. Whole-study findings and limits: An apparent linkage of common viral pathogens to several of the most significant clusters emerged in a later analysis. A later analysis reportedly identified an Asian-associated ancestry cluster as carrying fewer N-insertions than the approximately 670-donor mean. Rarity held for most TCR sequences, but there were some public TCRs that occurred in many donors. In the analysis, some V segments, TRBV6-2 and TRBV6-3 included, were excluded as indistinguishable.

On this clone itself: The antigen remains undetermined.

Germline CDR1 is MNHEY and CDR2 is SVGAGI. The CDR3 totals 12 residues. The V gene lost 7 bases and the J gene lost 9 bases, with 13 bases spanning the gap. PCR was performed using 60 Vbeta and 13 Jbeta primers. TCRdb's table, derived via immunoSEQ multiplex PCR, lists solely in-frame clones and lacks some. Here the sample spans 150,000 or so clones, 70% being singletons. What was sequenced was PBMCs. V usage is TRBV6-5 and J usage is TRBJ2-1; D gene uncertain. The receptor comes from a woman aged 55 to 70 in good health and CMV-seropositive. The CDR3 region is CASTSDPREQFF. The CDR3 coding sequence is TGTGCCAGCACTTCAGATCCACGTGAGCAGTTCTTC.